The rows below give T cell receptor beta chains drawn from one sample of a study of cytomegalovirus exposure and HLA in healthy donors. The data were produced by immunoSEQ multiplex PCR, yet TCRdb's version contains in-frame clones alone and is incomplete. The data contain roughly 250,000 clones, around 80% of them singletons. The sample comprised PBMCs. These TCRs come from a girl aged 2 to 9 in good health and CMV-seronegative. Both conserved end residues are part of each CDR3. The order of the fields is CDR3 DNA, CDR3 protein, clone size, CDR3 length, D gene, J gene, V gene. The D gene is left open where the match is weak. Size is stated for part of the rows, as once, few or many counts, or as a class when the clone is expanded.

CDR3nt: TGTGCCACCCAGGGTGCCTATGGCTACACCTTC
CDR3aa: CATQGAYGYTF
abundance: NA
len: 11
d_gene: NA
j_gene: TRBJ1-2
v_gene: TRBV28

CDR3nt: TGTGCCAGCAGGCCGTTTAGCGGGCAGTACTTC
CDR3aa: CASRPFSGQYF
abundance: NA
len: 11
d_gene: NA
j_gene: TRBJ2-7
v_gene: TRBV2

CDR3nt: TGTGCCAGCAGTTTACGGACAGGGACCTTCTACGAGCAGTACTTC
CDR3aa: CASSLRTGTFYEQYF
abundance: once
len: 15
d_gene: TRBD1
j_gene: TRBJ2-7
v_gene: TRBV27

CDR3nt: TGTGCCTGGAGTGTGGGGACAGGGGACGAGCAGTACTTC
CDR3aa: CAWSVGTGDEQYF
abundance: NA
len: 13
d_gene: TRBD1
j_gene: TRBJ2-7
v_gene: TRBV30

CDR3nt: TGTGCCTGGAGTGCGGGGGGTGGCTACACCTTC
CDR3aa: CAWSAGGGYTF
abundance: NA
len: 11
d_gene: NA
j_gene: TRBJ1-2
v_gene: TRBV30

CDR3nt: TGTGCCAGTAGTACCCCACTCTGGAGCAATCAGCCCCAGCATTTT
CDR3aa: CASSTPLWSNQPQHF
abundance: NA
len: 15
d_gene: NA
j_gene: TRBJ1-5
v_gene: TRBV19

CDR3nt: TGTGCCAGCAGTTTAGGTCAGGCCCTCATGAACACTGAAGCTTTCTTT
CDR3aa: CASSLGQALMNTEAFF
abundance: NA
len: 16
d_gene: NA
j_gene: TRBJ1-1
v_gene: TRBV28

CDR3nt: TGCGCCAGCAGGCATAAGGACAGTCCCTACAATGAGCAGTTCTTC
CDR3aa: CASRHKDSPYNEQFF
abundance: NA
len: 15
d_gene: NA
j_gene: TRBJ2-1
v_gene: TRBV5-1

CDR3nt: TGTGCCAGCAGCCATCACCGAGGGTCCACAGATACGCAGTATTTT
CDR3aa: CASSHHRGSTDTQYF
abundance: NA
len: 15
d_gene: NA
j_gene: TRBJ2-3
v_gene: TRBV11-1

CDR3nt: TGTGCCATCAGGGGACTCGCAGATACGCAGTATTTT
CDR3aa: CAIRGLADTQYF
abundance: NA
len: 12
d_gene: NA
j_gene: TRBJ2-3
v_gene: TRBV10-3

CDR3nt: TGTGCCAGCAGCTTAGTTCATGGGGCAGCCGGGGGACTTAGCAATCAGCCCCAGCATTTT
CDR3aa: CASSLVHGAAGGLSNQPQHF
abundance: NA
len: 20
d_gene: NA
j_gene: TRBJ1-5
v_gene: TRBV7-6

CDR3nt: TGTGCCAGCACTCGTTTTCAGGGGATGGGGGAGACCCAGTACTTC
CDR3aa: CASTRFQGMGETQYF
abundance: NA
len: 15
d_gene: NA
j_gene: TRBJ2-5
v_gene: TRBV6-1

CDR3nt: TGTGCCAGCAGCGACCTTACAGGGACCTTTTCGACTGAAGCTTTCTTT
CDR3aa: CASSDLTGTFSTEAFF
abundance: NA
len: 16
d_gene: NA
j_gene: TRBJ1-1
v_gene: TRBV21-1

CDR3nt: TGTGCCAGCAGGGCGGGACTCCCACAAGAGACCCAGTACTTC
CDR3aa: CASRAGLPQETQYF
abundance: once
len: 14
d_gene: NA
j_gene: TRBJ2-5
v_gene: TRBV2

CDR3nt: TGTGTACTGAGTGGGGGGATTCCCTTTGATGAGCAGTTCTTC
CDR3aa: CVLSGGIPFDEQFF
abundance: NA
len: 14
d_gene: NA
j_gene: TRBJ2-1
v_gene: TRBV30

CDR3nt: TGTGCCAGCAGCCCAAGGGGGGGATTGGAGACCCAGTACTTC
CDR3aa: CASSPRGGLETQYF
abundance: NA
len: 14
d_gene: NA
j_gene: TRBJ2-5
v_gene: TRBV5-5

CDR3nt: TGCGCCAGCAGCCGACATAACGTACAGGGGACTGGGGCCAACGTCCTGACTTTC
CDR3aa: CASSRHNVQGTGANVLTF
abundance: NA
len: 18
d_gene: TRBD1
j_gene: TRBJ2-6
v_gene: TRBV4-1

CDR3nt: TGTGCCATCAGCGTCTACGGGGGGCGCGAGCAGTACTTC
CDR3aa: CAISVYGGREQYF
abundance: NA
len: 13
d_gene: NA
j_gene: TRBJ2-7
v_gene: TRBV10-3

CDR3nt: TGTGCCAGCAGCGGCCCCGGCACCGGGGAGCTGTTTTTT
CDR3aa: CASSGPGTGELFF
abundance: NA
len: 13
d_gene: NA
j_gene: TRBJ2-2
v_gene: TRBV9

CDR3nt: TGTGCCAGCAGCGAAAGGGACTCCGACACCGGGGAGCTGTTTTTT
CDR3aa: CASSERDSDTGELFF
abundance: NA
len: 15
d_gene: NA
j_gene: TRBJ2-2
v_gene: TRBV5-4

CDR3nt: TGTGCCAGCAGCTCCGGGACTAGGGAAAACAATGAGCAGTTCTTC
CDR3aa: CASSSGTRENNEQFF
abundance: NA
len: 15
d_gene: TRBD2
j_gene: TRBJ2-1
v_gene: TRBV7-8

CDR3nt: TGCGCCAGCAGCTTGGCCCTAGCGGGAGTGCCAGATACGCAGTATTTT
CDR3aa: CASSLALAGVPDTQYF
abundance: NA
len: 16
d_gene: TRBD2
j_gene: TRBJ2-3
v_gene: TRBV5-1

CDR3nt: TGTGCCACCAGCAGAGATCGCGACCCGGGGAGGGAGCAGTTCTTC
CDR3aa: CATSRDRDPGREQFF
abundance: NA
len: 15
d_gene: NA
j_gene: TRBJ2-1
v_gene: TRBV15

CDR3nt: TGTGCCAGCAGCTTTGACCGGGGCACTGAAGCTTTCTTT
CDR3aa: CASSFDRGTEAFF
abundance: NA
len: 13
d_gene: NA
j_gene: TRBJ1-1
v_gene: TRBV7-2

CDR3nt: TGTGCCAGCAGCTTAGGGTGGGGGGCTAACTATGGCTACACCTTC
CDR3aa: CASSLGWGANYGYTF
abundance: NA
len: 15
d_gene: NA
j_gene: TRBJ1-2
v_gene: TRBV7-9

CDR3nt: TGTGCCAGCAGGGGACAGCTACCCTACGAGCAGTACTTC
CDR3aa: CASRGQLPYEQYF
abundance: NA
len: 13
d_gene: TRBD1
j_gene: TRBJ2-7
v_gene: TRBV5-6

CDR3nt: TGTGCCAGCAGCTTAGTCCACAGGGGGAAACTGTTTTTT
CDR3aa: CASSLVHRGKLFF
abundance: NA
len: 13
d_gene: TRBD1
j_gene: TRBJ1-4
v_gene: TRBV7-3

CDR3nt: TGTGCCAGCAGTGGGGGGGGCAGCATGAACACTGAAGCTTTCTTT
CDR3aa: CASSGGGSMNTEAFF
abundance: once
len: 15
d_gene: NA
j_gene: TRBJ1-1
v_gene: TRBV2

CDR3nt: TGTGCCAGCAGTGAAGCCAGGAACGGTCAGAAGACCCAGTACTTC
CDR3aa: CASSEARNGQKTQYF
abundance: NA
len: 15
d_gene: NA
j_gene: TRBJ2-5
v_gene: TRBV6-1

CDR3nt: TGTGCCAGCAGCGTAGGACCGGGACAGGGGGCCCATGAGCAGTTCTTC
CDR3aa: CASSVGPGQGAHEQFF
abundance: NA
len: 16
d_gene: TRBD1
j_gene: TRBJ2-1
v_gene: TRBV9

CDR3nt: TGCGCCAGCAGCTTGTGGTCAGGGGGATACAATGAGCAGTTCTTC
CDR3aa: CASSLWSGGYNEQFF
abundance: NA
len: 15
d_gene: TRBD1
j_gene: TRBJ2-1
v_gene: TRBV5-1

CDR3nt: TGTGCCAGCAGTAAGACAGGTTCCGGAGCTTTCTTT
CDR3aa: CASSKTGSGAFF
abundance: NA
len: 12
d_gene: NA
j_gene: TRBJ1-1
v_gene: TRBV2

CDR3nt: TGTGCCAGCAGTAGGACGGGAGAAGAGACCCAGTACTTC
CDR3aa: CASSRTGEETQYF
abundance: NA
len: 13
d_gene: NA
j_gene: TRBJ2-5
v_gene: TRBV27

CDR3nt: TGTGCCAGCAGTTACAGGGGTTTGGGCACTGAAGCTTTCTTT
CDR3aa: CASSYRGLGTEAFF
abundance: few
len: 14
d_gene: NA
j_gene: TRBJ1-1
v_gene: TRBV6-5

CDR3nt: TGTGCCACCCCGGTTGCGCAGGGAAGGGGTGGCTACACCTTC
CDR3aa: CATPVAQGRGGYTF
abundance: NA
len: 14
d_gene: NA
j_gene: TRBJ1-2
v_gene: TRBV10-3

CDR3nt: TGTGCCAGCAGCTTCGAGCTAGGCGCGGCGCAGTTCTTC
CDR3aa: CASSFELGAAQFF
abundance: NA
len: 13
d_gene: NA
j_gene: TRBJ2-1
v_gene: TRBV11-2

CDR3nt: TGTGCCAGCAGCTCATCAGGGAACAATGAGCAGTTCTTC
CDR3aa: CASSSSGNNEQFF
abundance: few
len: 13
d_gene: NA
j_gene: TRBJ2-1
v_gene: TRBV11-2

CDR3nt: TGTGCCAGCAGCAGGGGGTTATTGGAAACCGGGGAGCTGTTTTTT
CDR3aa: CASSRGLLETGELFF
abundance: NA
len: 15
d_gene: TRBD1
j_gene: TRBJ2-2
v_gene: TRBV27

CDR3nt: TGTGCCAGCAGCCGAACAGGGATAGATACGCAGTATTTT
CDR3aa: CASSRTGIDTQYF
abundance: NA
len: 13
d_gene: NA
j_gene: TRBJ2-3
v_gene: TRBV6-6

CDR3nt: TGCGCCAGCAGCTGGGGACAGGACGAGGAACTGTTTTTT
CDR3aa: CASSWGQDEELFF
abundance: NA
len: 13
d_gene: TRBD1
j_gene: TRBJ1-4
v_gene: TRBV5-1

CDR3nt: TGTGCCAGCAGTTTATCTGTGGGCCGTCACAATGAGCAGTTCTTC
CDR3aa: CASSLSVGRHNEQFF
abundance: few
len: 15
d_gene: NA
j_gene: TRBJ2-1
v_gene: TRBV28

CDR3nt: TGTGCCAGCAGTGAAGGACTAGCGGGTACCTACGAGCAGTACTTC
CDR3aa: CASSEGLAGTYEQYF
abundance: NA
len: 15
d_gene: TRBD2
j_gene: TRBJ2-7
v_gene: TRBV6-1

CDR3nt: TGTGCCAGCAGTTTGCGGCACGCGTCGAACACTGAAGCTTTCTTT
CDR3aa: CASSLRHASNTEAFF
abundance: NA
len: 15
d_gene: NA
j_gene: TRBJ1-1
v_gene: TRBV28

CDR3nt: TGTGCCAGCAGCTTAACGGTGTCTGGAAACACCATATATTTT
CDR3aa: CASSLTVSGNTIYF
abundance: NA
len: 14
d_gene: NA
j_gene: TRBJ1-3
v_gene: TRBV7-9

CDR3nt: TGTGCCAGCAACCAGGGGGGCGGGGGGTACTACGAGCAGTACTTC
CDR3aa: CASNQGGGGYYEQYF
abundance: NA
len: 15
d_gene: NA
j_gene: TRBJ2-7
v_gene: TRBV28

CDR3nt: TGTGCCACGAGGTACGGCGAGCAGTACTTC
CDR3aa: CATRYGEQYF
abundance: once
len: 10
d_gene: NA
j_gene: TRBJ2-7
v_gene: TRBV6-1

CDR3nt: TGTGCCAGCCCCGCCGGACAGGGGAGTAGGGAGCTGTTTTTT
CDR3aa: CASPAGQGSRELFF
abundance: NA
len: 14
d_gene: TRBD1
j_gene: TRBJ2-2
v_gene: TRBV13

CDR3nt: TGTGCCAGCAGCCCCGACAGGGGGAACACTGAAGCTTTCTTT
CDR3aa: CASSPDRGNTEAFF
abundance: NA
len: 14
d_gene: TRBD1
j_gene: TRBJ1-1
v_gene: TRBV11-2

CDR3nt: TGTGCCAGCAGTGGCCCAATTCCGGGATACAATCGGGACACTGAAGCTTTCTTT
CDR3aa: CASSGPIPGYNRDTEAFF
abundance: NA
len: 18
d_gene: NA
j_gene: TRBJ1-1
v_gene: TRBV6-1

CDR3nt: TGTGCCACCAGCAGAGATCCCGGTACGGGTTACGAGCAGTACTTC
CDR3aa: CATSRDPGTGYEQYF
abundance: once
len: 15
d_gene: NA
j_gene: TRBJ2-7
v_gene: TRBV15

CDR3nt: TGTGCCAGCAGCTTGAGAGGGGGCCATAGCAATCAGCCCCAGCATTTT
CDR3aa: CASSLRGGHSNQPQHF
abundance: NA
len: 16
d_gene: TRBD1
j_gene: TRBJ1-5
v_gene: TRBV5-6

CDR3nt: TGTGCCAGCAGCCACAGTCGACAGGGAAGCAATCAGCCCCAGCATTTT
CDR3aa: CASSHSRQGSNQPQHF
abundance: NA
len: 16
d_gene: TRBD1
j_gene: TRBJ1-5
v_gene: TRBV7-7

CDR3nt: TGTGCCAGCTCGTACAGGGTGACCCATGAAAAACTGTTTTTT
CDR3aa: CASSYRVTHEKLFF
abundance: NA
len: 14
d_gene: NA
j_gene: TRBJ1-4
v_gene: TRBV18

CDR3nt: TGTGCCAGCAGCTTGTACGGTGGTAACACTGAAGCTTTCTTT
CDR3aa: CASSLYGGNTEAFF
abundance: NA
len: 14
d_gene: NA
j_gene: TRBJ1-1
v_gene: TRBV5-4

CDR3nt: TGTGCAAGTCGCCCTGTGTGGGTTCCCGGGACTAGTAATTACAATGAGCAGTTCTTC
CDR3aa: CASRPVWVPGTSNYNEQFF
abundance: NA
len: 19
d_gene: NA
j_gene: TRBJ2-1
v_gene: TRBV12-2

CDR3nt: TGTGCCAGCAGTGGACGGACACGGAACACCGGGGAGCTGTTTTTT
CDR3aa: CASSGRTRNTGELFF
abundance: NA
len: 15
d_gene: NA
j_gene: TRBJ2-2
v_gene: TRBV6-5

CDR3nt: TGTGCCAGCAGCCTTGGGGGGATCCAAGAGACCCAGTACTTC
CDR3aa: CASSLGGIQETQYF
abundance: NA
len: 14
d_gene: NA
j_gene: TRBJ2-5
v_gene: TRBV4-2

CDR3nt: TGCGCCAGCAGCGTTCCAGGGGGAGCACTCAACACCGGGGAGCTGTTTTTT
CDR3aa: CASSVPGGALNTGELFF
abundance: once
len: 17
d_gene: TRBD1
j_gene: TRBJ2-2
v_gene: TRBV5-1

CDR3nt: TGTGCCAGCAGTTACGGCGGACTAAGATACGAGCAGTACTTC
CDR3aa: CASSYGGLRYEQYF
abundance: NA
len: 14
d_gene: NA
j_gene: TRBJ2-7
v_gene: TRBV6-5

CDR3nt: TGCGCCAGCAGCTTGGGATTCCGGTCGGATACGCAGTATTTT
CDR3aa: CASSLGFRSDTQYF
abundance: NA
len: 14
d_gene: NA
j_gene: TRBJ2-3
v_gene: TRBV5-1